The subject of this entry is one T cell receptor beta chain. Its target is unknown. J was trimmed by 4 bases and V by 6 bases; bases with no gene match: 10. The CDR3 spans 18 residues. Germline CDR1 MNHEY, CDR2 SMNVEV (reference sequence). Profiled with immunoSEQ multiplex PCR; TCRdb holds only in-frame clones, not every one. The sample records some 84,000 clones, about 89% being singletons. All trial patients relapsed after autologous stem cell transplantation. Progressive disease, partial response or complete response was each patient's best response. These data are taken from a study of PD-1 blockade in classical Hodgkin lymphoma. General study results and limits: Complete responders had baseline diversity similar to newly diagnosed patients. As was reported, newly diagnosed patients showed lower baseline TCR diversity than healthy donors did. Factors driving the repertoire differences, possibly disease activity or prior therapy, remain undefined.

The sequence derives from a human donor with classical Hodgkin lymphoma. The sequencing used peripheral blood mononuclear cells (PBMCs), collected at baseline. V usage is TRBV27 and J usage is TRBJ2-1; 15 bases line up with TRBD2. CDR3 in amino acids: CASSSPGLAGGPYNEQFF. The CDR3 nucleotides are TGTGCCAGCAGCTCCCCTGGACTAGCGGGAGGGCCTTACAATGAGCAGTTCTTC.